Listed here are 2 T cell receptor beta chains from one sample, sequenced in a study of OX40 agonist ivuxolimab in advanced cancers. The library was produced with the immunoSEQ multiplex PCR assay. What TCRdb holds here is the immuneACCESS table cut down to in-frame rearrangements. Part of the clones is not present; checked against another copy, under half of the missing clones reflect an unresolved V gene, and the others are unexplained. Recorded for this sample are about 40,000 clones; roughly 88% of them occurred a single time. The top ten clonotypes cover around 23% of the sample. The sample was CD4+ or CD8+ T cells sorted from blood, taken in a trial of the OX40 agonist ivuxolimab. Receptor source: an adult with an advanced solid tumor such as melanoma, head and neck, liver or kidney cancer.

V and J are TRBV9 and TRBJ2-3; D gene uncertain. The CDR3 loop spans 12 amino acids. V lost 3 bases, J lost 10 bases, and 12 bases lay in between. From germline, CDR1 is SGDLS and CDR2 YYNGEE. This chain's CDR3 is CASSGEEEAQYF. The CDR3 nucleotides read TGTGCCAGCAGCGGTGAGGAAGAGGCGCAGTATTTT.

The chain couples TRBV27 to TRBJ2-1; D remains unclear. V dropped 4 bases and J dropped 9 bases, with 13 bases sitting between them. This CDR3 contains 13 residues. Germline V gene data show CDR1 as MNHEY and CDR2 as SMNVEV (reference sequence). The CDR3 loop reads CASSSLVAIEQFF. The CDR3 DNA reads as TGTGCCAGCAGTTCGCTAGTGGCGATTGAGCAGTTCTTC.